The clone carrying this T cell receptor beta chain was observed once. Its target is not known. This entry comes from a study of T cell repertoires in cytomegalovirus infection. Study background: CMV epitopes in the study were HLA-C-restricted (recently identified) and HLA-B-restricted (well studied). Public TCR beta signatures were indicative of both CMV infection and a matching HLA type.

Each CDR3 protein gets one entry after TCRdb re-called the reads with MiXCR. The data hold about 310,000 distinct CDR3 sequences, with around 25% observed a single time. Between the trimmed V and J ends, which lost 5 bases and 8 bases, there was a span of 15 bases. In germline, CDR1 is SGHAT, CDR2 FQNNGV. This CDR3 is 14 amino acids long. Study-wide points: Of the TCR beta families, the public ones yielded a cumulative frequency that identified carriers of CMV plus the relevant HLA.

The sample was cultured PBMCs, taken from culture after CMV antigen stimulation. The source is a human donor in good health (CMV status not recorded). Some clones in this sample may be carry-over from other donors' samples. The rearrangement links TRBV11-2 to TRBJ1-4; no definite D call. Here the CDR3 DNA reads TGTGCCAGCAGCCCAATCCGGGGAGGGGAAAAACTGTTTTTT. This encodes CASSPIRGGEKLFF.